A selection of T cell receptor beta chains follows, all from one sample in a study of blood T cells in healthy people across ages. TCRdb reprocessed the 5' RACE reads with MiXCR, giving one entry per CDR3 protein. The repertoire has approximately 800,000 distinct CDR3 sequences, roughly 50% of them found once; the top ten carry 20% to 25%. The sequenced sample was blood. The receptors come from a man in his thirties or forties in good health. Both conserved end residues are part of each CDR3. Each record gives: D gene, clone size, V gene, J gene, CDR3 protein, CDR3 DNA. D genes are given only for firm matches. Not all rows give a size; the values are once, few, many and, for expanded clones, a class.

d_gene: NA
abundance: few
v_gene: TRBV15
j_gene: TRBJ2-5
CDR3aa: CATSRDRAMGKTQYF
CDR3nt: TGTGCCACCAGCAGAGACAGGGCTATGGGCAAGACCCAGTACTTC

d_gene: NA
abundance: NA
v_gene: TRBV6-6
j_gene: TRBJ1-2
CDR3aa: CASSSTPGFGGYTF
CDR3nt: TGTGCCAGCAGTTCAACCCCGGGGTTTGGCGGCTACACCTTC

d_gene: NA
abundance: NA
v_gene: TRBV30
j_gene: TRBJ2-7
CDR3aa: CAWSVQGTYEQYF
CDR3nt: TGTGCCTGGAGTGTACAGGGAACCTACGAGCAGTACTTC

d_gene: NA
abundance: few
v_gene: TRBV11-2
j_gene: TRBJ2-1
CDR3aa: CASSLTGPGLTEQFF
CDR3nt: TGTGCCAGCAGCTTAACAGGCCCCGGTTTAACTGAGCAGTTCTTC

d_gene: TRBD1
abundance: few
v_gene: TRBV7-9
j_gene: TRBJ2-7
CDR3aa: CASSPYDGTGAYEQYF
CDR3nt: TGTGCCAGCAGCCCCTATGACGGGACAGGGGCCTACGAGCAGTACTTC

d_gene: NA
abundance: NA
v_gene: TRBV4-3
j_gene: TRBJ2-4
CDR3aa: CASSQERDSRGNIQYF
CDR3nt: TGCGCCAGCAGCCAAGAACGAGACTCGAGGGGAAACATTCAGTACTTC

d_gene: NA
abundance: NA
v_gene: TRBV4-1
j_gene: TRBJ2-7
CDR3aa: CASSQDDSSFYEQYF
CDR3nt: TGCGCCAGCAGCCAAGATGACAGTTCCTTCTACGAGCAGTACTTC

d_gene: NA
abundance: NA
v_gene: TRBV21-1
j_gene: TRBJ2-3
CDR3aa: CASGQGKDGTDTQYF
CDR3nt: TGTGCCAGCGGACAGGGGAAGGATGGGACAGATACGCAGTATTTT

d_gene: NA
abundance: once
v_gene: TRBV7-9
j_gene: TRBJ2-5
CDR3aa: CASSLGGGAHGPNEQYF
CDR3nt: TGTGCCAGCAGCTTAGGAGGGGGGGCCCATGGCCCCAATGAGCAGTACTTC

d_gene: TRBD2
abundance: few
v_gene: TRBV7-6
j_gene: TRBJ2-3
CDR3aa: CASSLRPDAGGTSDTQYF
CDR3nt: TGTGCCAGCAGCTTACGGCCCGATGCGGGGGGTACGTCAGATACGCAGTATTTT

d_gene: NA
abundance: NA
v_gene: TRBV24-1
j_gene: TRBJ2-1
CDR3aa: CATSDWIDNEQFF
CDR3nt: TGTGCCACCAGTGATTGGATCGACAATGAGCAGTTCTTC

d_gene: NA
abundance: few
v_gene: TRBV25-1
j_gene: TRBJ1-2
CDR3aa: CASSDPSVRAYTF
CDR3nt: TGTGCCAGCAGTGACCCCTCTGTTCGGGCCTACACCTTC

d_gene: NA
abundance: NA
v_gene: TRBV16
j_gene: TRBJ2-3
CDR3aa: CASSQGSNIPTDTQYF
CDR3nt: TGTGCCAGCAGCCAAGGGTCGAACATTCCTACAGATACGCAGTATTTT

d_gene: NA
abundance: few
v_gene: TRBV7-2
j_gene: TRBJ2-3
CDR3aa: CASSLGTGPATTQYF
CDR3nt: TGTGCCAGCAGCTTAGGTACCGGGCCTGCGACTACGCAGTATTTT

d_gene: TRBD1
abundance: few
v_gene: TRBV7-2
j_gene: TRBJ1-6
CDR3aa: CASSWQGESPLHF
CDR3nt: TGTGCCAGCAGCTGGCAGGGGGAATCACCCCTCCACTTT

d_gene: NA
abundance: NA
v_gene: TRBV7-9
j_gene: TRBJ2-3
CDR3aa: CASSKQSDTQYF
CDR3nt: TGTGCCAGCAGCAAGCAGTCAGATACGCAGTATTTT

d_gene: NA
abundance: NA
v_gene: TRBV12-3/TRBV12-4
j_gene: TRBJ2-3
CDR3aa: CASSGLGGTDMQYF
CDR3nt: TGTGCCAGCAGTGGCCTGGGAGGCACAGATATGCAGTATTTT

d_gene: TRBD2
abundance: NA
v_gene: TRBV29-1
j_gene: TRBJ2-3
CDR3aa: CSVEARLAGSTQYF
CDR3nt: TGCAGCGTTGAAGCCCGACTAGCGGGAAGTACGCAGTATTTT

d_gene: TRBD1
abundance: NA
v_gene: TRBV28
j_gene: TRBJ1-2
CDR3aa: CASSLVGQGYGYTF
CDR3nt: TGTGCCAGCAGTTTAGTGGGACAGGGCTATGGCTACACCTTC

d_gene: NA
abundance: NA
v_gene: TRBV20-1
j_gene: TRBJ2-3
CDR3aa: CSAKGVFATDTQYF
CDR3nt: TGCAGTGCTAAGGGGGTATTCGCCACAGATACGCAGTATTTT

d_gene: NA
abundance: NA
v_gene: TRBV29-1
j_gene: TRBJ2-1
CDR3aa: CSVVPGPHAEQFF
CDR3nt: TGCAGCGTTGTTCCGGGACCTCATGCGGAGCAGTTCTTC

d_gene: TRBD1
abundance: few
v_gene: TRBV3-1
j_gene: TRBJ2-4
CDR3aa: CASSQGTEQYF
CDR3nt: TGTGCCAGCAGTCAAGGGACAGAGCAGTACTTC

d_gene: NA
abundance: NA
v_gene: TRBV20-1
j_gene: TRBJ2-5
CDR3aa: CSASRRGLLGETQYF
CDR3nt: TGCAGTGCTAGTCGGAGGGGCCTTCTGGGAGAGACCCAGTACTTC

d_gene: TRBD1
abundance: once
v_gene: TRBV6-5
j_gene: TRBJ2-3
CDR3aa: CASSRTDRPSLDTQYF
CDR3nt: TGTGCCAGCAGTCGGACGGACAGGCCTAGTTTGGATACGCAGTATTTT

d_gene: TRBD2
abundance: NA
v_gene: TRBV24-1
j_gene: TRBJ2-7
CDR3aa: CATSDRGLAWEQYF
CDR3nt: TGTGCCACCAGTGACAGAGGACTAGCGTGGGAGCAGTACTTC

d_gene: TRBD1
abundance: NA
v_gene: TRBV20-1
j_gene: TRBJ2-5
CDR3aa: CSAREGTVQETQYF
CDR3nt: TGCAGTGCTAGAGAGGGGACAGTCCAAGAGACCCAGTACTTC

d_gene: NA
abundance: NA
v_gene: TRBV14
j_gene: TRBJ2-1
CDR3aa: CASSQDTGFNEQFF
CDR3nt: TGTGCCAGCAGCCAAGATACCGGGTTCAATGAGCAGTTCTTC

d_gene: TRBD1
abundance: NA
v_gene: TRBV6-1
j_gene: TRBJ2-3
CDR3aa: CASKEQGVTDTQYF
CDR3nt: TGTGCCAGCAAGGAACAGGGGGTCACAGATACGCAGTATTTT

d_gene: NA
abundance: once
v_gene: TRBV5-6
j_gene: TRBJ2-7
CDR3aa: CASSLVVGQSREQYF
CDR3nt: TGTGCCAGCAGCTTGGTGGTAGGTCAGAGTCGCGAGCAGTACTTC

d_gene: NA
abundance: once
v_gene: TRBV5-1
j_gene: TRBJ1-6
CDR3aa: CASSLSSGQGGNSPLHF
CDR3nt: TGCGCCAGCAGCTTGTCCTCAGGGCAGGGAGGGAATTCACCCCTCCACTTT

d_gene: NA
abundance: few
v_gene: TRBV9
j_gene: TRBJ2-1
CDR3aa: CASTAYGDGLNEQFF
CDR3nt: TGTGCCAGCACCGCCTACGGAGATGGCCTCAATGAGCAGTTCTTC

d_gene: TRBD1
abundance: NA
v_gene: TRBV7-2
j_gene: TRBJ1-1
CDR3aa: CASSLVGRGENTEAFF
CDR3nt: TGTGCCAGCAGCTTAGTTGGCAGGGGGGAGAACACTGAAGCTTTCTTT

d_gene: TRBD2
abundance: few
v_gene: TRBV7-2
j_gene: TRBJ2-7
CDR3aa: CASSSVLAGTYEQYF
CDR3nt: TGTGCCAGCAGCTCTGTCTTAGCGGGCACCTACGAGCAGTACTTC

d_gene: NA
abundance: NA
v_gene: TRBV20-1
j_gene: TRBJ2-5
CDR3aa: CSARDRGRSGVLQETQYF
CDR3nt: TGCAGTGCTAGAGATCGCGGCAGATCGGGGGTACTCCAAGAGACCCAGTACTTC

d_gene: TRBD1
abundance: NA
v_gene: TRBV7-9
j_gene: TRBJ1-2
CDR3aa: CASSPTGTANYGYTF
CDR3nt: TGTGCCAGCAGCCCCACCGGGACAGCTAACTATGGCTACACCTTC

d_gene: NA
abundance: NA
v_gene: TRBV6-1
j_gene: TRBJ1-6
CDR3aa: CATRDFGSPLHF
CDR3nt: TGTGCCACGCGGGACTTCGGTTCACCCCTCCACTTT

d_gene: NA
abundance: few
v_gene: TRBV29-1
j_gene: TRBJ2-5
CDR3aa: CSVDGQGGRETQYF
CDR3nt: TGCAGCGTTGACGGACAGGGCGGGAGAGAGACCCAGTACTTC

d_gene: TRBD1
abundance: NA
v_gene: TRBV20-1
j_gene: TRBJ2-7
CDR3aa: CSAFLQGTSYEQYF
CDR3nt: TGCAGTGCTTTCCTACAGGGGACCTCCTACGAGCAGTACTTC

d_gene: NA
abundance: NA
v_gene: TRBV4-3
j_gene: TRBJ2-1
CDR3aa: CASSQGFRGKGYEQFF
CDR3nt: TGCGCCAGCAGCCAAGGATTCCGGGGAAAAGGCTACGAGCAGTTCTTC

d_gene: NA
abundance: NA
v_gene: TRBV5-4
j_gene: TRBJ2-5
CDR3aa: CASSKPDTQETQYF
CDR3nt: TGTGCCAGCAGCAAACCGGACACTCAAGAGACCCAGTACTTC

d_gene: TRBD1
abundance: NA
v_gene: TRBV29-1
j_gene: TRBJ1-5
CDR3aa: CSAGTGGLQPQHF
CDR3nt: TGCAGCGCCGGGACAGGGGGTCTTCAGCCCCAGCATTTT

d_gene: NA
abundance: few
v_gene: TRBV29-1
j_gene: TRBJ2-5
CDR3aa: CSVARTAQETQYF
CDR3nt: TGCAGCGTTGCCAGGACAGCTCAAGAGACCCAGTACTTC

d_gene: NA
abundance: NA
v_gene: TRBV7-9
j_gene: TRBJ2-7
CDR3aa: CASSLGEGFGYEQYF
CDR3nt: TGTGCCAGCAGCTTAGGTGAAGGTTTCGGCTACGAGCAGTACTTC

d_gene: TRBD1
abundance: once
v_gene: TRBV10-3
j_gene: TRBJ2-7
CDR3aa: CAIGQGAYEQYF
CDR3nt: TGTGCCATCGGACAGGGGGCTTACGAGCAGTACTTC

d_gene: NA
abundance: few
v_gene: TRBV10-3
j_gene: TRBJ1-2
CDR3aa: CAISEPTSNYGYTF
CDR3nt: TGTGCCATCAGTGAACCAACAAGCAACTATGGCTACACCTTC

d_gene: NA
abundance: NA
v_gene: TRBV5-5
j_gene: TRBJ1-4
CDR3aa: CASSPIGEKLFF
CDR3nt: TGTGCCAGCAGCCCAATTGGTGAAAAACTGTTTTTT

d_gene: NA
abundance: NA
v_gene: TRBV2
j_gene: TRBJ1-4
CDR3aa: CASSRGSSNEKLFF
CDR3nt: TGTGCCAGCAGCCGAGGCAGCAGCAATGAAAAACTGTTTTTT

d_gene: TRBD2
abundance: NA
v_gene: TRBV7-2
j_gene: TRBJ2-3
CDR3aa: CASSSGSSTDTQYF
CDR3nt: TGTGCCAGCTCTAGCGGTAGTAGCACAGATACGCAGTATTTT

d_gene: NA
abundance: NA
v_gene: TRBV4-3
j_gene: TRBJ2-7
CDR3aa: CASSQDSQGSAYEQYF
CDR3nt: TGCGCCAGCAGCCAAGATTCGCAGGGTAGCGCCTACGAGCAGTACTTC

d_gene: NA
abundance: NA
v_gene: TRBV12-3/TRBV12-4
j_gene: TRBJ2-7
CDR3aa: CASSLGYRSYEQYF
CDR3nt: TGTGCCAGCAGTTTGGGCTACCGCTCCTACGAGCAGTACTTC

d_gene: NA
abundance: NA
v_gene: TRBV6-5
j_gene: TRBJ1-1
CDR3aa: CASSYSPQGEAFF
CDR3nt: TGTGCCAGCAGTTACAGTCCACAGGGTGAAGCTTTCTTT

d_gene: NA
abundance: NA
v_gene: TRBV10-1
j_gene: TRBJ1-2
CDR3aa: CASMRWRARTRGYGYTF
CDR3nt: TGCGCCAGCATGAGGTGGAGGGCCAGGACGCGGGGCTATGGCTACACCTTC

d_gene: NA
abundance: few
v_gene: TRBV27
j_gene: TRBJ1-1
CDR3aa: CASTSWGNTEAFF
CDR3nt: TGTGCCAGCACCTCATGGGGTAACACTGAAGCTTTCTTT

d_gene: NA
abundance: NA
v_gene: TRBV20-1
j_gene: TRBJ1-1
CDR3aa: CRLDGANAFF
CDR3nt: TGCAGACTTGATGGGGCCAATGCTTTCTTT

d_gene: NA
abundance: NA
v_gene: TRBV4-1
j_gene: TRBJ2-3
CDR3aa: CASSRTTIPTDTQYF
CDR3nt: TGCGCCAGCAGCCGGACGACAATACCGACGGATACGCAGTATTTT

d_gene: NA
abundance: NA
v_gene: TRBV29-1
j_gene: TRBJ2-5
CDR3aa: CSVEELGETQYF
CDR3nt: TGCAGCGTTGAAGAGTTAGGAGAGACCCAGTACTTC

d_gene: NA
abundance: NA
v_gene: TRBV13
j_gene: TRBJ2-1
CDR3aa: CTSSILRDTRYNEQFF
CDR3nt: TGTACCAGCAGCATCCTCCGGGACACCAGATACAATGAGCAGTTCTTC

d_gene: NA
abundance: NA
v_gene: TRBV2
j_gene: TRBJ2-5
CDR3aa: CASSELGVQGETQYF
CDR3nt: TGTGCCAGCAGTGAGCTGGGAGTCCAAGGAGAGACCCAGTACTTC

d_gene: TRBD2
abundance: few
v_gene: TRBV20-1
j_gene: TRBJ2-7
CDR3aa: CSATLVSSGLSYEQYF
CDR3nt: TGCAGTGCTACCCTAGTTTCTAGCGGATTATCCTACGAGCAGTACTTC